Listed below are T cell receptor beta chains from one sample, sequenced in a study of liver allograft versus peripheral blood T cells. TCRdb reprocessed the reads via MiXCR and lists one record per CDR3 protein. Here the sample spans roughly 14,000 distinct CDR3 sequences, roughly 20% being singletons. The receptors here all came from a human patient who had a liver transplant. Some T cells may have originated in the graft donor. Both conserved end residues are trimmed from each CDR3. A D gene is named only where the DNA matches it firmly.

CDR3	J	D	V
ASSLGGGSSGANVLT	TRBJ2-6	TRBD2	TRBV5-4
ATRWSPGNYGYT	TRBJ1-2	-	TRBV19
ASSYVRASDGYT	TRBJ1-2	-	TRBV6-5
AIKVSGDSPLH	TRBJ1-6	-	TRBV10-3
ASSLAGDGNEKLF	TRBJ1-4	-	TRBV7-9
ASSWDVQGWTEAF	TRBJ1-1	-	TRBV18
ASSSQGDRVSYEQY	TRBJ2-7	TRBD1	TRBV18
ASSRGVDATNEKLF	TRBJ1-4	-	TRBV18
ASSRGLAGYEQY	TRBJ2-7	TRBD2	TRBV6-6
ASTDPLRTGKPQH	TRBJ1-5	TRBD1	TRBV6-1
ASSLMTVPDSPLH	TRBJ1-6	-	TRBV7-2
ASRRGRGQLNTEAF	TRBJ1-1	TRBD1	TRBV6-6
ASSLPPGQAAGYT	TRBJ1-2	TRBD1	TRBV6-6
AITPDREGNTIY	TRBJ1-3	TRBD1	TRBV10-3
AIRGDNQPQH	TRBJ1-5	-	TRBV10-3
ASSYDPGGNTEAF	TRBJ1-1	TRBD1	TRBV6-5
ASVQGSGANYGYT	TRBJ1-2	-	TRBV12-3/TRBV12-4
ASDGTGSTSGANVLT	TRBJ2-6	TRBD1	TRBV10-3
ASRRGTGFASQPQH	TRBJ1-5	TRBD1	TRBV6-5
ASSRANSGGAYEQY	TRBJ2-7	TRBD2	TRBV5-4
SGRGDGNQPQH	TRBJ1-5	-	TRBV20-1
ASTGTALPGEVF	TRBJ1-4	TRBD1	TRBV19
ASSIGNQPQH	TRBJ1-5	-	TRBV19
ASSLPGQGRAEKLF	TRBJ1-4	TRBD1	TRBV18
SARVRGGEKLV	TRBJ1-4	-	TRBV20-1
AWSPTTLGNTQY	TRBJ2-3	-	TRBV30
ACARTGDRYGYT	TRBJ1-2	TRBD1	TRBV19
ASSPLQGAYGYT	TRBJ1-2	-	TRBV18
SANAGVSYNEQF	TRBJ2-1	TRBD2	TRBV20-1
ASSQGGGYNTEAF	TRBJ1-1	-	TRBV19
ASSLSRGNYGYT	TRBJ1-2	TRBD1	TRBV27
AWSAQGPSYGYT	TRBJ1-2	-	TRBV30
ASSSQGEQPQH	TRBJ1-5	TRBD1	TRBV12-3/TRBV12-4
AISPDRDGNTIY	TRBJ1-3	TRBD1	TRBV10-3
ASSYSNNPGELF	TRBJ2-2	-	TRBV6-5
ASSLRSDPLSGYT	TRBJ1-2	-	TRBV7-2
SAAGSTEAF	TRBJ1-1	-	TRBV20-1
ASSQDLTGYGYT	TRBJ1-2	-	TRBV5-4
ASSLEVGEQY	TRBJ2-7	-	TRBV7-2
ASSGAAGDALSTNEKLF	TRBJ1-4	-	TRBV2
ASSSWGGLANQPQH	TRBJ1-5	-	TRBV6-1
ASGFRGGTTEAF	TRBJ1-1	-	TRBV12-5
ASSFLRAIT	TRBJ1-2	-	TRBV12-3/TRBV12-4
ASSLGTEAF	TRBJ1-1	-	TRBV6-2/TRBV6-3
ASSYSRGSTEAF	TRBJ1-1	-	TRBV6-2/TRBV6-3
ASRHIRSGGSTGNTGELF	TRBJ2-2	-	TRBV6-6
ASSYYRTTSPIY	TRBJ1-3	-	TRBV6-5
ASSYTTGAYSGNTIY	TRBJ1-3	TRBD1	TRBV6-6